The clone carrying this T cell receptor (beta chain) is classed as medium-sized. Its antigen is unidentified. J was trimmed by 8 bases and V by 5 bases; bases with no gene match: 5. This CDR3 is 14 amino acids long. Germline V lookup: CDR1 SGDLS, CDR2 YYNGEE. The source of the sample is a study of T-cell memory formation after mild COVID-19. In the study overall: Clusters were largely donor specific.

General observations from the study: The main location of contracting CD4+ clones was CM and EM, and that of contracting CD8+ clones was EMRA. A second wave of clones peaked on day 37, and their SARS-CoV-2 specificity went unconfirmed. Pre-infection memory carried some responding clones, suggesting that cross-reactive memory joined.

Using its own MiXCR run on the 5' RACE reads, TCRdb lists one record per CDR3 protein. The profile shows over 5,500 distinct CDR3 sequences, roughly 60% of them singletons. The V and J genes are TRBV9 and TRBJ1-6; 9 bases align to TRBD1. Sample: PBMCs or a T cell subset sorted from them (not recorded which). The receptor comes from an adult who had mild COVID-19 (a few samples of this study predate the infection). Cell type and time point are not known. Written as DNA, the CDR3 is TGTGCCAGCAGTGCCGGACAGGGGTATTCACCCCTCCACTTT. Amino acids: CASSAGQGYSPLHF.